One T cell receptor (beta chain) is described in this entry. The identical CDR3 is also encoded by other nucleotide sequences in the sample. The data belong to a study of shared T cell receptors in the human thymus. Unmatched junction bases numbered 3, after V lost 4 bases and J lost 4 bases. The CDR3 extends over 15 amino acids. Germline CDR1 reads SNHLY; CDR2 reads FYNNEI. Clones were read by immunoSEQ multiplex PCR, and TCRdb kept only the in-frame ones, dropping some. The sample has some 720,000 clones, over 75% seen once; the top ten hold 0.0085% to 0.012%. These same records also appear under a second study, on human thymus T cells. That report notes: The donor group consisted of healthy Finnish infants who were having corrective surgery for congenital heart defects. Thymic material originated from resections removed in the course of corrective heart surgery. Biased V and J segment usage appeared in thymus and peripheral blood. Thymic repertoires of unrelated individuals were reported in related research to overlap highly.

This sequence joins TRBV2 and TRBJ2-1; TRBD2 aligns across 11 bases. This clonotype was sampled from a boy under two years old with a congenital heart defect. Material for sequencing was thymocytes. DNA for the CDR3: TGTGCCAGCAGTGGTCTAGCGGGGGGTTACAATGAGCAGTTCTTC. Amino acid sequence: CASSGLAGGYNEQFF.